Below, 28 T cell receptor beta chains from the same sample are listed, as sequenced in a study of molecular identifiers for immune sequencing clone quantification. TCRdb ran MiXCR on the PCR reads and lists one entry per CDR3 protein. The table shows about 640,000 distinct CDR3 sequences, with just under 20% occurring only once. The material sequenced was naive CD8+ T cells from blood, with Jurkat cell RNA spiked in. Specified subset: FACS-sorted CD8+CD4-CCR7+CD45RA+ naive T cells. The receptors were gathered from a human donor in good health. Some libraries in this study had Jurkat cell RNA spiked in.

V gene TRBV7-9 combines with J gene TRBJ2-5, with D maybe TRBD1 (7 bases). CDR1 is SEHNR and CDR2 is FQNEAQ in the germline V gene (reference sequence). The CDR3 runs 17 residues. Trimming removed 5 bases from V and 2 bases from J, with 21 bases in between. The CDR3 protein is CASSREEGQGGQETQYF. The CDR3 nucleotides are TGTGCCAGCAGCCGAGAGGAGGGCCAGGGGGGACAAGAGACCCAGTACTTC.

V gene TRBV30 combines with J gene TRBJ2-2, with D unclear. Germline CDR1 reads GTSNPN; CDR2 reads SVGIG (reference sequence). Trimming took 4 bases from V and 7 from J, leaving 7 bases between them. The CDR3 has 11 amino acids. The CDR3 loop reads CAWKEGGELFF. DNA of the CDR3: TGTGCCTGGAAAGAAGGCGGGGAGCTGTTTTTT. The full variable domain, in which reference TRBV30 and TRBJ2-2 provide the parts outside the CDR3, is SQTIHQWPATLVQPVGSPLSLECTVEGTSNPNLYWYRQAAGRGLQLLFYSVGIGQISSEVPQNLSASRPQDRQFILSSKKLLLSDSGFYLCAWKEGGELFFGEGSRLTVL.

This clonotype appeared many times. The chain's CDR3 is CASSFTGALGYYEQYF. In DNA form, the CDR3 reads TGTGCCAGCAGCTTTACGGGGGCCCTGGGCTACTACGAGCAGTACTTC. The V and J genes are TRBV7-2 and TRBJ2-7, with D perhaps given as TRBD1 or TRBD2 (6 bases each). The germline gives CDR1 SGHTA, CDR2 FQGNSA. Trimming removed 3 bases from V and 3 bases from J, with 18 bases in between. The CDR3 has 16 amino acids.

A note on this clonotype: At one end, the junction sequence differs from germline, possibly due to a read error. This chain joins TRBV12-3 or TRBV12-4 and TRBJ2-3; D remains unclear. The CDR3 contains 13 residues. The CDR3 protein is CASRLGSTDTQYF. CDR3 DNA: TGTGCCAGCCGTTTGGGTAGCACAGATACGCAGTATTTT.

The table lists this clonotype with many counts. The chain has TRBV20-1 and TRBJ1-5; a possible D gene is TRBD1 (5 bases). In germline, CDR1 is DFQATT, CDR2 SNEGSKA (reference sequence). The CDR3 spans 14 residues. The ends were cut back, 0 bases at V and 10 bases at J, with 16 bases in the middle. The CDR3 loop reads CSARDTREGKPQHF. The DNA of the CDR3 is TGCAGTGCTAGAGATACGAGGGAGGGGAAACCCCAGCATTTT.

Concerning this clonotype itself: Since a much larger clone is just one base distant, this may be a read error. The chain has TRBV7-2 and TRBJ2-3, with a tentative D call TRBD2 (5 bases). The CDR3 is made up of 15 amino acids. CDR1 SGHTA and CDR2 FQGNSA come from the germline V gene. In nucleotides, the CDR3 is TGTGCCAGCACCAACTCGGGGTTTAGCACAGATGCGCAGTATTTT. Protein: CASTNSGFSTDAQYF.

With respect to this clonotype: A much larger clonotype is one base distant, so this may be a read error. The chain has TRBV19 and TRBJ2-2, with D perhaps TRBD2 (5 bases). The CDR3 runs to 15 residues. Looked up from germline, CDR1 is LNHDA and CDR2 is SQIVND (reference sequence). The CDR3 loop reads CASSIGTRSTGERFF. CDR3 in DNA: TGTGCCAGTAGTATAGGAACAAGGAGCACCGGGGAGCGGTTTTTT.

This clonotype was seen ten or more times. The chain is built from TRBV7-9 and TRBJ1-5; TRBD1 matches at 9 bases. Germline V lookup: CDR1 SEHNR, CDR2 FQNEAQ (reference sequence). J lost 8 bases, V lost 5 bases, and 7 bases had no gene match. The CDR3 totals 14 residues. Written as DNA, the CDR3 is TGTGCCAGCAGCGTCGGGACAGGGAGCGAGCCCCAGCATTTT. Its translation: CASSVGTGSEPQHF.

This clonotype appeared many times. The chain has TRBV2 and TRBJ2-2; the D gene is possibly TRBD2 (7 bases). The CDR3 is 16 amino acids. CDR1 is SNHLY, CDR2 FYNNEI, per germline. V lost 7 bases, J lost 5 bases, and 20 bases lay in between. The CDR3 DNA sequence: TGTGCCAGCATCCTGGCCCTGCGGGGGCAGACCGGGGAGCTGTTTTTT. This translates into CASILALRGQTGELFF.

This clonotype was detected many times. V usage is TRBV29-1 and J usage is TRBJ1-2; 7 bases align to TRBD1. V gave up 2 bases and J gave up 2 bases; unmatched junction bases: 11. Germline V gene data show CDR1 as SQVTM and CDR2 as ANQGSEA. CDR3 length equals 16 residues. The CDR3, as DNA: TGCAGCGTTGAACGTCCAGGGGGAGCCGTCAACTATGGCTACACCTTC. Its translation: CSVERPGGAVNYGYTF.

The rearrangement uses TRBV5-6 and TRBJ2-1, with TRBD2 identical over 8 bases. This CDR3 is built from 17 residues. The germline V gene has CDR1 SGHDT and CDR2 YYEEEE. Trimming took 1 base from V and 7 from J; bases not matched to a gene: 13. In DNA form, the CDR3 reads TGTGCCAGCAGCTTGTGGGCTAGCGGGCCCCCGGGGAATGAGCAGTTCTTC. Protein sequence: CASSLWASGPPGNEQFF.

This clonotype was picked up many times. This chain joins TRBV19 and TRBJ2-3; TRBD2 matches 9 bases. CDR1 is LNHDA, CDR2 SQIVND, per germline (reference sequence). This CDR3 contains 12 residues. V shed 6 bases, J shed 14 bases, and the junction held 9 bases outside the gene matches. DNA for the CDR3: TGTGCCAGTAGCCCCGGGACTAGCTATCGGTATTTT. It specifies CASSPGTSYRYF.

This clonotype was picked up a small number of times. The CDR3 bases are TGTGCCAGCGCGAACCCCGGACAGACCTCCTACGAGCAGTACTTC. This encodes CASANPGQTSYEQYF. V is TRBV6-2 or TRBV6-3 and J is TRBJ2-7; TRBD1 might be the D (6 bases). The V gene lost 8 bases and the J gene lost 0 bases, with 17 bases spanning the gap. Germline lookup yields CDR1 MNHEY and CDR2 SVGEGT. The CDR3 consists of 15 residues.

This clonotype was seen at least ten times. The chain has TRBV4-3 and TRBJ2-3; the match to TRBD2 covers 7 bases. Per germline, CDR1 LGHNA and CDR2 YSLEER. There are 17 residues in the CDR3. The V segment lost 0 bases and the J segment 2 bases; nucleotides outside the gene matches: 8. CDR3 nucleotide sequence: TGCGCCAGCAGCCAAGACACCGGGACTACGCTCACAGATACGCAGTATTTT. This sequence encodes CASSQDTGTTLTDTQYF.

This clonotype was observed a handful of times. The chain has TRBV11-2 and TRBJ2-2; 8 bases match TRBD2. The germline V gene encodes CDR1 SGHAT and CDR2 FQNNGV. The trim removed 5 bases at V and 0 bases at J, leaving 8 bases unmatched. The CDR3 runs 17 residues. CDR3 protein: CASSPRSGTANTGELFF. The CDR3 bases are TGTGCCAGCAGCCCACGTAGCGGGACGGCGAACACCGGGGAGCTGTTTTTT.

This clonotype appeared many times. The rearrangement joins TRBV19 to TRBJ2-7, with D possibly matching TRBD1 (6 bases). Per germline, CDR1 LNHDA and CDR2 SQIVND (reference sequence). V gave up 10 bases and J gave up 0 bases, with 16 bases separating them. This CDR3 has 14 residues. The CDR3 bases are TGTGCCACTAGCCCTGGGGGCAGCTCCTACGAGCAGTACTTC. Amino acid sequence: CATSPGGSSYEQYF.

The chain's CDR3 is CASSPRRLAGVRPDTQYF. The CDR3 coding sequence is TGTGCCAGCAGTCCCCGCCGACTAGCGGGAGTACGGCCAGATACGCAGTATTTT. The chain links TRBV6-2 or TRBV6-3 to TRBJ2-3, with TRBD2 identical over 12 bases. V shed 5 bases, J shed 4 bases, and the junction held 13 bases outside the gene matches. Per germline, CDR1 MNHEY and CDR2 SVGEGT. CDR3 length: 18 amino acids.

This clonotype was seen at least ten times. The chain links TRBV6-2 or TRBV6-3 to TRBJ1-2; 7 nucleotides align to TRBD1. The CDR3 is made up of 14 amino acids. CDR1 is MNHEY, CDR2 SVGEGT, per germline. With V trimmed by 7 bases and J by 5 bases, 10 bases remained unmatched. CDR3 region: CASIPWTGDYGYTF. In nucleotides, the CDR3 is TGTGCCAGCATTCCGTGGACAGGCGATTATGGCTACACCTTC.

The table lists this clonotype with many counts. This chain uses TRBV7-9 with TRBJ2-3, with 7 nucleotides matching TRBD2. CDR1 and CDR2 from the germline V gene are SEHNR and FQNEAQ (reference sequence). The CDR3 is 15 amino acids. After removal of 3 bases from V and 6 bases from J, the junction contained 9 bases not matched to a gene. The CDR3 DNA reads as TGTGCCAGCAGCTTGTTCGGCGGGAGCAGCGATACGCAGTATTTT. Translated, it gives CASSLFGGSSDTQYF.

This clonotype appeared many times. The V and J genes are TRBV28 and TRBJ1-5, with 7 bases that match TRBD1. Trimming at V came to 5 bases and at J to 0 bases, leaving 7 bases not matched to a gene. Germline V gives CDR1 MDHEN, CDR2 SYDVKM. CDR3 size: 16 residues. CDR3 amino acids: CASSVTGVYSNQPQHF. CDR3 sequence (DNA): TGTGCCAGCAGTGTAACAGGGGTCTATAGCAATCAGCCCCAGCATTTT. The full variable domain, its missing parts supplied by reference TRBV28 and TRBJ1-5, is DVKVTQSSRYLVKRTGEKVFLECVQDMDHENMFWYRQDPGLGLRLIYFSYDVKMKEKGDIPEGYSVSREKKERFSLILESASTNQTSMYLCASSVTGVYSNQPQHFGDGTRLSIL.

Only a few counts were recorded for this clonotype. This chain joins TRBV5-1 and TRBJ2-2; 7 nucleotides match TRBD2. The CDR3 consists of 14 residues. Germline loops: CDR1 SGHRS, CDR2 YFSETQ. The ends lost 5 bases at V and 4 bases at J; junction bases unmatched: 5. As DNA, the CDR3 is TGCGCCAGCAGTACCGGGGGGACCACCGGGGAGCTGTTTTTT. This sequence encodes CASSTGGTTGELFF.

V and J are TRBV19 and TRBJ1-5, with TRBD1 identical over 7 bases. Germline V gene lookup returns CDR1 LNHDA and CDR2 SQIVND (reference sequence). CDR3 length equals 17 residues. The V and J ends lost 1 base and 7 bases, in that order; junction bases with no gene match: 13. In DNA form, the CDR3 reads TGTGCCAGTAGTATAGCTTGGGAGGGGGCGATTGGGCAGCCCCAGCATTTT. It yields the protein CASSIAWEGAIGQPQHF.

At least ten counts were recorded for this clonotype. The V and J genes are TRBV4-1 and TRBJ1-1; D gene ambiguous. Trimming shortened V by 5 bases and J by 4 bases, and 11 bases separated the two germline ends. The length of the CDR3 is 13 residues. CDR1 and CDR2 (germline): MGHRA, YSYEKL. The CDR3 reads CASSAVLGTEAFF. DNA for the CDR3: TGCGCCAGCAGCGCGGTTCTAGGCACTGAAGCTTTCTTT.

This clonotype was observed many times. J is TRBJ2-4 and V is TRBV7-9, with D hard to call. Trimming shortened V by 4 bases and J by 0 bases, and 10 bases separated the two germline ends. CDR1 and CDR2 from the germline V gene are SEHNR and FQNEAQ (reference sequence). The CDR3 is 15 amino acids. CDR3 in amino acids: CASSSDGLAKNIQYF. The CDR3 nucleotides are TGTGCCAGCAGCTCGGACGGTTTAGCCAAAAACATTCAGTACTTC. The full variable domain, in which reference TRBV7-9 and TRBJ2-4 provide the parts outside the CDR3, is DTGVSQNPRHKITKRGQNVTFRCDPISEHNRLYWYRQTLGQGPEFLTYFQNEAQLEKSRLLSDRFSAERPKGSFSTLEIQRTEQGDSAMYLCASSSDGLAKNIQYFGAGTRLSVL.

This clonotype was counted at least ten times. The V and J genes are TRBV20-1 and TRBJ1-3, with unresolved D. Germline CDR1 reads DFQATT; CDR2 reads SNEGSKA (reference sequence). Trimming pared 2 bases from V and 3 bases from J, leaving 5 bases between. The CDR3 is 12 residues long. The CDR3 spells CSARTVGNTIYF. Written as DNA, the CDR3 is TGCAGTGCTAGAACAGTTGGAAACACCATATATTTT.

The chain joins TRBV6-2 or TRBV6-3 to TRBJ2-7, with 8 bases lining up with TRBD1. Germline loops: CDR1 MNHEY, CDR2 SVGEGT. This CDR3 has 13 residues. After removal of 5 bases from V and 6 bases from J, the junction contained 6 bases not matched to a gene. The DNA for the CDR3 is TGTGCCAGCAGTCCAACAGGGGGGTTCGAGCAGTACTTC. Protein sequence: CASSPTGGFEQYF.

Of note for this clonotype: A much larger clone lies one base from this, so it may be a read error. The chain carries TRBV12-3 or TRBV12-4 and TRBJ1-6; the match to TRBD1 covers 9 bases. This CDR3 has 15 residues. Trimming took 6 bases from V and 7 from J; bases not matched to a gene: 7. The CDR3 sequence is CASSYGQGHNSPLHF. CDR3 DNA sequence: TGTGCCAGCAGCTACGGACAGGGGCACAATTCACCCCTCCACTTT.

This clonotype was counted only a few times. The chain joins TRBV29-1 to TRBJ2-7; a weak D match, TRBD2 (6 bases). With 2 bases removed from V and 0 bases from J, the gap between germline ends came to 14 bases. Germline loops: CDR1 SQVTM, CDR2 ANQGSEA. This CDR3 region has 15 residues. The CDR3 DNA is TGCAGCGTTGAATATGTAGCGGAGAGCTCCTACGAGCAGTACTTC. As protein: CSVEYVAESSYEQYF.